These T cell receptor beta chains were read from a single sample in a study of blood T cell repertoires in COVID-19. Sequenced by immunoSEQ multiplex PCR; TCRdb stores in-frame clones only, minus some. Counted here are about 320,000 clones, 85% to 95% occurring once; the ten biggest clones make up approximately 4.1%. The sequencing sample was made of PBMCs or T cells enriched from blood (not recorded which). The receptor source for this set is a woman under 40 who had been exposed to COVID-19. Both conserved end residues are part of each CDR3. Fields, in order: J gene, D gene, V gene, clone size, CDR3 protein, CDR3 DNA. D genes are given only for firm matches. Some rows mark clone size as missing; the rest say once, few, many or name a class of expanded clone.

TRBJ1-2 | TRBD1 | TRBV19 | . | CASSPGQRSLNGYTF | TGTGCCAGTAGTCCGGGACAGAGATCTTTGAATGGCTACACCTTC
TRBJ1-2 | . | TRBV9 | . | CASSVWTSGDYGYTF | TGTGCCAGCAGCGTATGGACTTCGGGAGACTATGGCTACACCTTC
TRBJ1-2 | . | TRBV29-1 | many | CSVVEGGNNYGYTF | TGCAGCGTTGTAGAAGGCGGAAATAACTATGGCTACACCTTC
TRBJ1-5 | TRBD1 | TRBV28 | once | CASSFRTGLNQPQHF | TGTGCCAGCAGTTTCCGGACAGGTCTAAATCAGCCCCAGCATTTT
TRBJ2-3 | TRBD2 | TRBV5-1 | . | CASRSASGGASDTQYF | TGCGCCAGCAGATCGGCTAGCGGGGGGGCATCAGATACGCAGTATTTT
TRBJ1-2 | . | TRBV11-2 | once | CASSFGAGRDFRGYTF | TGTGCCAGCAGCTTTGGGGCAGGGAGGGATTTTCGAGGCTACACCTTC
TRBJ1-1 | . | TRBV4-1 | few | CASSQASGQNEAFF | TGCGCCAGCAGCCAAGCGAGTGGACAGAATGAAGCTTTCTTT
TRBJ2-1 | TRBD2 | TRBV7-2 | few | CASSLTVAGSYNEQFF | TGTGCCAGCAGCTTAACCGTAGCGGGGAGTTACAATGAGCAGTTCTTC
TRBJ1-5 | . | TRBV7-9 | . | CASSLAQDQPQHF | TGTGCCAGCAGCTTAGCCCAGGATCAGCCCCAGCATTTT
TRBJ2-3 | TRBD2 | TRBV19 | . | CASSWLAGTDTQYF | TGTGCCAGTAGCTGGCTAGCGGGGACAGATACGCAGTATTTT
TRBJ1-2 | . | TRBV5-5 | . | CASTWGGMDYGYTF | TGTGCCAGCACTTGGGGGGGAATGGACTATGGCTACACCTTC
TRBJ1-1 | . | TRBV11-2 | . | CASSLERTEAFF | TGTGCCAGCAGCTTAGAGAGGACTGAAGCTTTCTTT
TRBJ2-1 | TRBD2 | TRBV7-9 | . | CASSPSGGGRNEQFF | TGTGCCAGCAGCCCCAGCGGGGGGGGGAGAAATGAGCAGTTCTTC
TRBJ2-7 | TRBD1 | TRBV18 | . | CASSPRDRGYEQYF | TGTGCCAGCTCACCACGGGACAGGGGCTACGAGCAGTACTTC
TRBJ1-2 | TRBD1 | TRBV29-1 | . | CSALTGTGGAYYGYTF | TGCAGCGCGCTAACTGGGACAGGGGGCGCCTACTATGGCTACACCTTC
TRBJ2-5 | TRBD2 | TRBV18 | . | CASSPGPREVETQYF | TGTGCCAGCTCGCCCGGGCCCCGGGAGGTCGAGACCCAGTACTTC
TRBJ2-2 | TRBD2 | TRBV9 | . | CASSVRGGAHNGELFF | TGTGCCAGCAGCGTCCGCGGGGGGGCGCATAACGGGGAGCTGTTTTTT
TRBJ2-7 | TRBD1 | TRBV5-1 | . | CASSFQPGTGRGYEQYF | TGCGCCAGCAGCTTTCAACCCGGGACAGGGAGAGGCTACGAGCAGTACTTC
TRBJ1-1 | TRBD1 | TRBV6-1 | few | CASSDRGQTEAFF | TGTGCCAGCAGTGACAGGGGGCAAACTGAAGCTTTCTTT
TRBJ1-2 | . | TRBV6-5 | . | CASSYSRPNGGYTF | TGTGCCAGCAGTTACTCGAGGCCGAACGGCGGCTACACCTTC
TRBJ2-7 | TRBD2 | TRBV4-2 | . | CASSQVSASGGASYEQYF | TGTGCCAGCAGCCAAGTCTCCGCTAGCGGGGGGGCCTCCTACGAGCAGTACTTC
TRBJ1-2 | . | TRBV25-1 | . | CASSDLNPRDTRNYGYTF | TGTGCCAGCAGTGACCTTAACCCCCGGGACACCAGGAACTATGGCTACACCTTC
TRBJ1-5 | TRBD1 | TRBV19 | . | CASSPQDRGVQPQHF | TGTGCCAGTAGTCCACAGGACAGGGGGGTTCAGCCCCAGCATTTT
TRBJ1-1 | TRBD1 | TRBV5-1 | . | CASSVQGALYTEAFF | TGCGCCAGCAGCGTGCAGGGGGCATTGTACACTGAAGCTTTCTTT
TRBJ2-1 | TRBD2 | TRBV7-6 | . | CASSLGHRSSGGTYNEQFF | TGTGCCAGCAGCTTAGGACATCGTTCTAGCGGGGGGACGTACAATGAGCAGTTCTTC
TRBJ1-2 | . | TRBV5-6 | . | CASSLARANYGYTF | TGTGCCAGCAGCTTGGCCAGGGCTAACTATGGCTACACCTTC
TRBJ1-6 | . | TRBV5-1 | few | CASSLGQAANSPLHF | TGCGCCAGCAGCTTGGGCCAGGCAGCCAATTCACCCCTCCACTTT
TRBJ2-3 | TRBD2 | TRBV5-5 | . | CASTLGGRGGLNTQYF | TGTGCCAGCACCCTTGGGGGGCGGGGGGGCCTGAATACGCAGTATTTT
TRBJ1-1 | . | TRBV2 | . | CASWTTDEPYTEAFF | TGTGCCAGCTGGACAACGGACGAGCCTTACACTGAAGCTTTCTTT
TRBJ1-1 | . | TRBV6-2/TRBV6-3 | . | CASSYHSYTEAFF | TGTGCCAGCAGTTACCACAGCTACACTGAAGCTTTCTTT
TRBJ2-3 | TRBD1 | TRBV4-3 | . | CASSAERGPDTQYF | TGCGCCAGCAGCGCGGAGAGGGGGCCAGATACGCAGTATTTT
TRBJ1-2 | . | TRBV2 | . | CASSAGDGYTF | TGTGCCAGCAGTGCGGGGGATGGCTACACCTTC
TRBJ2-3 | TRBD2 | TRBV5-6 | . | CASSTVRLAGTDTQYF | TGTGCCAGCAGCACCGTGCGTCTAGCGGGGACAGATACGCAGTATTTT
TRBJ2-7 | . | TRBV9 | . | CASSDRPEGREQYF | TGTGCCAGCAGCGACCGGCCGGAAGGGAGGGAGCAGTACTTC
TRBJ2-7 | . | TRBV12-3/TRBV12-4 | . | CASSLDLYEQYF | TGTGCCAGCAGCCTAGACCTCTACGAGCAGTACTTC
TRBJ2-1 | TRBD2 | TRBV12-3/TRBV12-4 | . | CASSLGGGEQFF | TGTGCCAGCAGTTTAGGGGGGGGTGAGCAGTTCTTC